A single sample gave rise to the 10 T cell receptor beta chains below, sequenced in a study of shared clonotypes between healthy human individuals. CD45RO-negative CD8 cells positively selected for CCR7 made up the naive population, which excluded terminally differentiated effector memory CD45RA+ cells. Some clones are missing from TCRdb's copy, which holds only in-frame ones; the method was immunoSEQ multiplex PCR. The sample carries roughly 890,000 clones, almost 95% recorded once. The sample consisted of naive CD8+ T cells sorted from blood. These receptors all come from a young man in good health.

The chain carries TRBV27 and TRBJ1-1; a possible D gene is TRBD1 (5 bases). The CDR3 has 17 residues. CDR1 is MNHEY and CDR2 is SMNVEV in the germline V gene (reference sequence). Trimming removed 5 bases from V and 0 bases from J, with 19 bases in between. In DNA form, the CDR3 reads TGTGCCAGCAGTCTACGCGGGGGGGTAGGGTTGAACACTGAAGCTTTCTTT. Its protein product is CASSLRGGVGLNTEAFF.

By proportion, this clone is medium-sized. The chain uses TRBV21-1 and TRBJ2-6; the table's D call TRBD2 went unverified against the DNA. TRBV21-1 is described as a pseudogene. The CDR3 runs to 17 residues. CDR3 residues: CASSKAKETSGANVLTF. For the CDR3, the DNA is TGTGCCAGCAGCAAAGCGAAGGAGACCTCTGGGGCCAACGTCCTGACTTTC.

This clone was detected only a few times. The chain couples TRBV7-9 to TRBJ2-1, with 9 positions matching TRBD2. Trimming took 3 bases from V and 4 from J; bases not matched to a gene: 7. CDR3 size: 16 residues. CDR1 and CDR2 from the germline V gene are SEHNR and FQNEAQ (reference sequence). CDR3 nucleotides: TGTGCCAGCAGCTTGTTGAAAGCGGGAGGTTACAATGAGCAGTTCTTC. Protein: CASSLLKAGGYNEQFF.

This rearrangement joins TRBV27 to TRBJ2-7; 8 positions match TRBD1. Trimming took 5 bases from V and 2 from J; bases not matched to a gene: 11. The CDR3 covers 16 residues. Looked up from germline, CDR1 is MNHEY and CDR2 is SMNVEV (reference sequence). This CDR3 is CASSPLTTTGAYEQYF. The CDR3 nucleotides are TGTGCCAGCAGTCCCCTCACTACGACAGGGGCCTACGAGCAGTACTTC.

As to this clone: At one of its ends the junction is not consistent with the germline gene, which may arise from a read error. The gene calls are TRBV20-1 and TRBJ1-2; D possibly corresponds to TRBD1 (5 bases). Germline CDR1 is DFQATT and CDR2 is SNEGSKA (reference sequence). The CDR3 consists of 11 residues. CDR3 sequence: CSASSDTEPSF. The CDR3 coding sequence is TGCAGTGCTAGTTCGGACACCGAACCTTCCTTC.

The rearrangement links TRBV28 to TRBJ2-2; TRBD2 aligns across 11 bases. Germline CDR1 MDHEN, CDR2 SYDVKM. Germline trimming cut 7 bases from V and 1 base from J; bases unmatched to any gene: 5. The CDR3 length is 16 residues. In nucleotides, the CDR3 is TGTGCCAGCAAAATTAGCGGGAGGGGGAACACCGGGGAGCTGTTTTTT. Protein: CASKISGRGNTGELFF.

This chain connects TRBV11-3 to TRBJ2-1; 7 bases are a match to TRBD1. V shed 1 base, J shed 3 bases, and the junction held 3 bases outside the gene matches. Germline V lookup: CDR1 SGHNT, CDR2 YENEEA. CDR3 length: 15 residues. CDR3 loop: CASSLGRQGYNEQFF. CDR3 nucleotide sequence: TGTGCCAGCAGCTTAGGTCGACAGGGCTACAATGAGCAGTTCTTC.

About this clone itself: The identical CDR3 is also encoded by other nucleotide sequences in the sample. The genes are TRBV9 and TRBJ2-7, with 8 nucleotides matching TRBD1. The CDR3 is 14 residues long. Trimming at V came to 0 bases and at J to 3 bases, leaving 2 bases not matched to a gene. The germline gives CDR1 SGDLS, CDR2 YYNGEE. The CDR3 DNA follows: TGTGCCAGCAGCGTAGGAGGACAGGGCTACGAGCAGTACTTC. Protein product: CASSVGGQGYEQYF.

V gene TRBV29-1 combines with J gene TRBJ2-7; 12 bases match TRBD2. The CDR3 runs 18 residues. Germline CDR1 SQVTM, CDR2 ANQGSEA. V was clipped by 3 bases and J by 0 bases; unmatched bases: 12. The CDR3 region has the DNA TGCAGCGTTGAGATAATTGGGACTAGCGGGTCAAGCTCCTACGAGCAGTACTTC. Its protein product is CSVEIIGTSGSSSYEQYF.

This clone has just one count. The rearrangement links TRBV7-9 to TRBJ2-1, with 13 bases aligning to TRBD2. The junction had 0 bases not matched to a gene; V was cut back by 1 base and J by 12 bases. The CDR3 has 13 residues. The germline gives CDR1 SEHNR, CDR2 FQNEAQ (reference sequence). The CDR3 region is CASSLGLAGGQFF. CDR3 nucleotides: TGTGCCAGCAGCTTAGGACTAGCGGGAGGGCAGTTCTTC.